Listed below are T cell receptor beta chains from one sample, sequenced in a study of beta chain features in type 1 diabetes. Generated by immunoSEQ multiplex PCR, the TCRdb table keeps only in-frame clones and is missing some. Of under 350,000 clones listed, roughly 25% are singletons. The sample taken for sequencing was naive CD4+ T cells from blood. These receptors came from a woman aged 25 to 45 with type 1 diabetes. Each CDR3 is given without its conserved first and last residue.

cdr3_aa	j_call	v_call
ASSRDRAERGAQH	TRBJ1-5	TRBV18
ASIWGQGYQPQH	TRBJ1-5	TRBV28
ASNLAASSYNEQF	TRBJ2-1	TRBV5-1
ASSSRYEQY	TRBJ2-7	TRBV28
ASSFAGQDQPQH	TRBJ1-5	TRBV7-8
ASTYSSVQETQY	TRBJ2-5	TRBV6-6
ASSAQGDQPQH	TRBJ1-5	TRBV7-2
ASKGTSGRVGEQF	TRBJ2-1	TRBV19
ASSGDNSYEQY	TRBJ2-7	TRBV25-1
SVVIGDEQY	TRBJ2-7	TRBV29-1
ASSSGISYEQY	TRBJ2-7	TRBV27
ASSLGALNTEAF	TRBJ1-1	TRBV11-2
ASSPRGRREQY	TRBJ2-7	TRBV19
ASSLGTSAEQY	TRBJ2-7	TRBV5-1
ASTPGGGTSYNEQF	TRBJ2-1	TRBV28
SVDWLAGKSYNEQF	TRBJ2-1	TRBV29-1
AWSVGARETQY	TRBJ2-5	TRBV30
ASSSTSGSLTDTQY	TRBJ2-3	TRBV7-3
ASSVPGQVDNEQF	TRBJ2-1	TRBV9
ASSSSGDTQY	TRBJ2-3	TRBV11-2
SALGTSTLNEQF	TRBJ2-1	TRBV29-1
AWLRRGSYNEQF	TRBJ2-1	TRBV30
ASTPWTSDKQF	TRBJ2-1	TRBV28
SVGSAGTSGVYNEQF	TRBJ2-1	TRBV29-1
ASSPIASAGNEQF	TRBJ2-1	TRBV2
ASSLGAGDFHEQY	TRBJ2-7	TRBV5-1
ASNPIDGKNEQY	TRBJ2-7	TRBV2
ASSLTGTNEAF	TRBJ1-1	TRBV5-1